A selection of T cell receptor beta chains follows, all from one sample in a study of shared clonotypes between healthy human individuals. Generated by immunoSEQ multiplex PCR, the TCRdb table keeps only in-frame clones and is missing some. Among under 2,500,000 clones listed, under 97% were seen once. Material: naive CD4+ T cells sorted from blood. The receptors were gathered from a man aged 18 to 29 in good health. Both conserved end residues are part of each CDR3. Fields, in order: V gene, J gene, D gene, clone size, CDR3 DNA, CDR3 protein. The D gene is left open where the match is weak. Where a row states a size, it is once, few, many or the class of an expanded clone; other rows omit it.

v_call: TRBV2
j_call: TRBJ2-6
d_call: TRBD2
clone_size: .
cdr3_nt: TGTGCCAGCAGTGTAGCGGGAGCTGGGGCCAACGTCCTGACTTTC
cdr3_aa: CASSVAGAGANVLTF

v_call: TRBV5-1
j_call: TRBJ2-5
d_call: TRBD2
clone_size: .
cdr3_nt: TGCGCCAGCAGATCCGGACTAGCGGGGGCCCAGACCCAGTACTTC
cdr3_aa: CASRSGLAGAQTQYF

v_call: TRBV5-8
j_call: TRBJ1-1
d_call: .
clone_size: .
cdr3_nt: TGTGCCAGCAGCTTGTTCATCGGAGGGGCCCCATTCCGGGACACTGAAGCTTTCTTT
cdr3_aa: CASSLFIGGAPFRDTEAFF

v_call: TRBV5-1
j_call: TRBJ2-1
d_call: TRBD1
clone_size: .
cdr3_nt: TGCGCCAGCAGCTTACCAGGGGGTACCTACAATGAGCAGTTCTTC
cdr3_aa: CASSLPGGTYNEQFF

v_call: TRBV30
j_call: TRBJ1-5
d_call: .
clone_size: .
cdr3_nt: TGTGCCTGGAGTGTAGACGGTACGGGGCCCCAGCATTTT
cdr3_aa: CAWSVDGTGPQHF

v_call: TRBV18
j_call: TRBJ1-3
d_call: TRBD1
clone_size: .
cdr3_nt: TGTGCCAGCTCACTTGACAGGGTTGGAAACACCATATATTTT
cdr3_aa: CASSLDRVGNTIYF

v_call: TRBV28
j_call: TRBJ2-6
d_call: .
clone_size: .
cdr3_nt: TGTGCCAGCAGTCACCGGAGGGGGCGCGAAGAATCTGGGGCCAACGTCCTGACTTTC
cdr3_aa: CASSHRRGREESGANVLTF

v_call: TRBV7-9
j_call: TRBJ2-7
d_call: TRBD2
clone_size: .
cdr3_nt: TGTGCCAGCAGCTCCAGGACTAGCGGGCCCTACGAGCAGTACTTC
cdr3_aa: CASSSRTSGPYEQYF

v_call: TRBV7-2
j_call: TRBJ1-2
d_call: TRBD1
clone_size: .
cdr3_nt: TGTGCCAGCAGCCCGAGCACAGGGGCGTACTATGGCTACACCTTC
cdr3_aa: CASSPSTGAYYGYTF

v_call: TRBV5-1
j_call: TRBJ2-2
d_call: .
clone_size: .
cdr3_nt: TGCGCCAGCAGCCCCGGTTTAGGGGAAAACGGGGAGCTGTTTTTT
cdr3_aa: CASSPGLGENGELFF

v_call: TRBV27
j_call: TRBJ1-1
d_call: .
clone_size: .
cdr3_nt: TGTGCCAGCAGTTTATCTGGAGGGGTACATGGTGAAGCTTTCTTT
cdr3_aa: CASSLSGGVHGEAFF

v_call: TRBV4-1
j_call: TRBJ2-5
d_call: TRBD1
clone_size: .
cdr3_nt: TGCGCCAGCAGCCTTACAGGGGGCGGCGAGACCCAGTACTTC
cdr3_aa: CASSLTGGGETQYF

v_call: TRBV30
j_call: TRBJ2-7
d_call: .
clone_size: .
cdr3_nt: TGTGCCTGGAGTGTTAACTCCGGGTACGAGCAGTACTTC
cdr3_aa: CAWSVNSGYEQYF

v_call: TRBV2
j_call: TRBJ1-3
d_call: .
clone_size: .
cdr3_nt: TGTGCCAGCAGTGATTTTAGTCGACGAAACACCATATATTTT
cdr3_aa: CASSDFSRRNTIYF

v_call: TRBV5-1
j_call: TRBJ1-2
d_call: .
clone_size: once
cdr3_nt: TGCGCCAGCAGCTTGGCGGCAGGGAAGGGCTGGCACTATGGCTACACCTTC
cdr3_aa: CASSLAAGKGWHYGYTF

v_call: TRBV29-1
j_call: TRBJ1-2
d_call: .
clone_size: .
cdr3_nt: TGCAGCGTTGACAGGAATCTGATCGGAGGCTACACCTTC
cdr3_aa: CSVDRNLIGGYTF

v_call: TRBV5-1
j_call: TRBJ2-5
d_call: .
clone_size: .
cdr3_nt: TGCGCCAGCAGCTCCCCCATGGGGTTGCAAGAGACCCAGTACTTC
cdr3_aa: CASSSPMGLQETQYF

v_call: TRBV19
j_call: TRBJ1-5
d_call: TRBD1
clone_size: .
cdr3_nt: TGTGCCAGTAGTACTGGCGACAGGGGTGGCAATCAGCCCCAGCATTTT
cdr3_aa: CASSTGDRGGNQPQHF

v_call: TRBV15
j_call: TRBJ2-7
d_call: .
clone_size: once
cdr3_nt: TGTGCCACCAGCAGAGATCAGGGAGAGCAGTACTTC
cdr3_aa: CATSRDQGEQYF

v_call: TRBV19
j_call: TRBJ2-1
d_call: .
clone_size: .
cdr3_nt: TGTGCCAGTAGTATAGGTCCAGGGAGGAATGAGCAGTTCTTC
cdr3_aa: CASSIGPGRNEQFF

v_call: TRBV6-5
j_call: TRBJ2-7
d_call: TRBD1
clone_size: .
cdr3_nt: TGTGCCAGCAGTCAGGGGGATGGCGAGCAGTACTTC
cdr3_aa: CASSQGDGEQYF

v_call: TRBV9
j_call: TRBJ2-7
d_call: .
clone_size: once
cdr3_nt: TGTGCCAGCAGCGTAGAGCCGGGACTCCCAGAGCAGTACTTC
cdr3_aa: CASSVEPGLPEQYF

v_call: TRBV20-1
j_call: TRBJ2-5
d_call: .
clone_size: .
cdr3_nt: TGCAGTGCTAGCGGGAGCGACCAGTACTTC
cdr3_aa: CSASGSDQYF

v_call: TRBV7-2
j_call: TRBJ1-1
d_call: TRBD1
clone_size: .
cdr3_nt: TGTGCCAGCGGGGACAGCTGGACTGAAGCTTTCTTT
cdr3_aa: CASGDSWTEAFF

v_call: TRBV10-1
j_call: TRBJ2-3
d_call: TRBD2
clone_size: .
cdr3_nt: TGCGCCACCCAACTAGCGGGAGCGGCAGATACGCAGTATTTT
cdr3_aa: CATQLAGAADTQYF

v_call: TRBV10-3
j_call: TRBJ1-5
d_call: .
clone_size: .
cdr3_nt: TGTGCCACGACCCGGCAGTTGGATCAGCCCCAGCATTTT
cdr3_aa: CATTRQLDQPQHF

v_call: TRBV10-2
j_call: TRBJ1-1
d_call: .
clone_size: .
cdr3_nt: TGCGCCAGCACTAGGACGGGGTTTACTGAAGCTTTCTTT
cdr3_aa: CASTRTGFTEAFF

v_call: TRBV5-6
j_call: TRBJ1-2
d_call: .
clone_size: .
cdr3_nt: TGTGCCAGCAGCCTAAGGGTTGCGGGCTACACCTTC
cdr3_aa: CASSLRVAGYTF

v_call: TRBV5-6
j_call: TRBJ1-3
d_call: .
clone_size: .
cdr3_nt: TGTGCCAGCAGCTGGAGGGGGACATCCGGAAACACCATATATTTT
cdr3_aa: CASSWRGTSGNTIYF

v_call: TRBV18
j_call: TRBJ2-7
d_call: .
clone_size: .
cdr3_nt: TGTGCCAGCTCACCACCCGGGGCCCGGGGGAGCTCCTACGAGCAGTACTTC
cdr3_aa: CASSPPGARGSSYEQYF

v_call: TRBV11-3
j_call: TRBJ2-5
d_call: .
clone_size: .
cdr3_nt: TGTGCCAGCAGCTTATCCTATTCGGACCAAGAGACCCAGTACTTC
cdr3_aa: CASSLSYSDQETQYF

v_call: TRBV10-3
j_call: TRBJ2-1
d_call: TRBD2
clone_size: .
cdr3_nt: TGTGCCATCAGTGATCATGGGGGGGGCTCCTACAATGAGCAGTTCTTC
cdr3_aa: CAISDHGGGSYNEQFF

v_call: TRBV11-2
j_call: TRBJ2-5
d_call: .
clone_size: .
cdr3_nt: TGTGCCAGCAGTAGGGACCCCCAAGAGACCCAGTACTTC
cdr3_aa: CASSRDPQETQYF

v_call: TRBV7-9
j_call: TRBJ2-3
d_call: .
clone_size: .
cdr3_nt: TGTGCCAGCAGCTTCTCGACAGATACGCAGTATTTT
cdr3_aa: CASSFSTDTQYF

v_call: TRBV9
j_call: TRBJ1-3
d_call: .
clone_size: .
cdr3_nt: TGTGCCAGCAGCGTTAAGGGGGGAAACACCATATATTTT
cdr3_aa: CASSVKGGNTIYF

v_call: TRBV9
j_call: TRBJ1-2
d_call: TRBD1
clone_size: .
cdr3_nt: TGTGCCAGCAGCGTAGACCCAGGGGGGATTAACTATGGCTACACCTTC
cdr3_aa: CASSVDPGGINYGYTF

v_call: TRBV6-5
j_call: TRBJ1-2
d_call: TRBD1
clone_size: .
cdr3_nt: TGTGCCAGCAGTTACTCGGGACAGGGGAACGGCTACACCTTC
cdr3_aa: CASSYSGQGNGYTF

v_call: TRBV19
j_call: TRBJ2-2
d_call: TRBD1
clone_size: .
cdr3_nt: TGTGCCAGTAGTATCGTACAGGGGGCCGGGGAGCTGTTTTTT
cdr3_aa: CASSIVQGAGELFF

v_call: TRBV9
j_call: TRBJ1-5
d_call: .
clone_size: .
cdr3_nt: TGTGCCAGCAGCAGAGGGGGAATTCAGCCCCAGCATTTT
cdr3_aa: CASSRGGIQPQHF

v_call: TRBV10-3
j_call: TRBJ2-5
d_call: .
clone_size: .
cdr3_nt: TGTGCCATCAGTGCCGACATGCAAGAGACCCAGTACTTC
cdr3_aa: CAISADMQETQYF

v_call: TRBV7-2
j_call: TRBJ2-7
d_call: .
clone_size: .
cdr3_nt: TGTGCCAGCAGCATCAGTGGTCTGTACGAGCAGTACTTC
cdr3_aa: CASSISGLYEQYF

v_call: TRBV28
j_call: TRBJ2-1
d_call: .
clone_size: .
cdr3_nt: TGTGCCAGCAGTGCCCCCGGGACGGTCTCCTACAATGAGCAGTTCTTC
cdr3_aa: CASSAPGTVSYNEQFF

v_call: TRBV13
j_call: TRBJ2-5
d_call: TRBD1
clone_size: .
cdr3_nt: TGTGCCAGCAGCTCGCCCCGATCAGGGGGCTTAGAGACCCAGTACTTC
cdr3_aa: CASSSPRSGGLETQYF

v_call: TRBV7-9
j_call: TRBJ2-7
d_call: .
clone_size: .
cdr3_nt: TGTGCCAGCAGCTTAGGCAGGGGATACGAGCAGTACTTC
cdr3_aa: CASSLGRGYEQYF

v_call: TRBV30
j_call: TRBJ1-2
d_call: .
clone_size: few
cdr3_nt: TGTGCCTGGAGTGAGGGGGGGAGACGGGATGGCTACACCTTC
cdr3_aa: CAWSEGGRRDGYTF

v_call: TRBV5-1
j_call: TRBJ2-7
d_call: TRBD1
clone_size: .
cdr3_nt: TGCGCCAGCAGCCCCGGGGACAGCTACGAGCAGTACTTC
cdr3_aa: CASSPGDSYEQYF

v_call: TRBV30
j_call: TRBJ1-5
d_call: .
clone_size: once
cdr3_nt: TGTGCCTGGAGAGGACAGCATTATAGCAATCAGCCCCAGCATTTT
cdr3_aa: CAWRGQHYSNQPQHF

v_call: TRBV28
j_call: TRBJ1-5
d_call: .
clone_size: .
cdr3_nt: TGTGCCAGCAGGGGAGTTCGACAGGCCGGCAATCAGCCCCAGCATTTT
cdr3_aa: CASRGVRQAGNQPQHF

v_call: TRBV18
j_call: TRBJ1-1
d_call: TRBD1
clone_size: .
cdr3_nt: TGTGCCAGCTTGCAGGACAGGGGGGGCACTGAAGCTTTCTTT
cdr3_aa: CASLQDRGGTEAFF

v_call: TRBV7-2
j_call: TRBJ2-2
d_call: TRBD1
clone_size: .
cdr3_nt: TGTGCCAGCAGCTTAGCCGCACAGGGGTCCGGGGAGCTGTTTTTT
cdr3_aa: CASSLAAQGSGELFF

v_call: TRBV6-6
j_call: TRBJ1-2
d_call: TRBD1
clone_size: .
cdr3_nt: TGTGCCAGCAGGGGGACAGAGCACTATGGCTACACCTTC
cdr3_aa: CASRGTEHYGYTF

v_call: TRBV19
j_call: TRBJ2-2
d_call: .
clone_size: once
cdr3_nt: TGTGCCAGTAGTATAGACAGGGCGAACACCGGGGAGCTGTTTTTT
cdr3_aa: CASSIDRANTGELFF

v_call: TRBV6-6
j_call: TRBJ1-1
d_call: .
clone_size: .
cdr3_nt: TGTGCCAGCAGTCGGCAGGGACTGGCTTTCTTT
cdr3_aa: CASSRQGLAFF

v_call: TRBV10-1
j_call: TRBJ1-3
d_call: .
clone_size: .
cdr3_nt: TGCGCCAGCAGTGACTCCTCGACCGGGACCTCTGGAAACACCATATATTTT
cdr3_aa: CASSDSSTGTSGNTIYF